One and the same sample provided the 18 T cell receptor beta chains below, sequenced in a study of OX40 agonist ivuxolimab in advanced cancers. The repertoire was sequenced with immunoSEQ multiplex PCR; TCRdb's copy has only in-frame clones and lacks some. The sample shows fewer than 85,000 clones, just over 85% of them seen only once. Here the sequenced sample was CD4+ or CD8+ T cells sorted from blood, taken in a trial of the OX40 agonist ivuxolimab. The receptor source for this set is an adult with an advanced solid tumor such as melanoma, head and neck, liver or kidney cancer.

J is TRBJ1-5 and V is TRBV2; D is undetermined. V was clipped by 7 bases and J by 11 bases, with 24 bases between them. The CDR3 is made up of 15 amino acids. The germline CDR1 and CDR2 sequences are SNHLY and FYNNEI. The CDR3 DNA sequence: TGTGCCAGCAAACGAGAACACGGGGAGTCCGGGGCCCAGCATTTT. As protein: CASKREHGESGAQHF.

V is TRBV7-3 and J is TRBJ2-1, with 11 bases matching TRBD1. CDR3 length equals 15 residues. V dropped 1 base and J dropped 7; count of bases not matched to a gene: 3. Per the germline V gene, CDR1 is SGHTA and CDR2 is FQGTGA. DNA for the CDR3: TGTGCCAGCAGCTTAAGGGACAGGGGGTGGAATGAGCAGTTCTTC. Encoded protein: CASSLRDRGWNEQFF.

This chain links TRBV5-4 with TRBJ2-3; D is ambiguous. The CDR3 is 14 amino acids. CDR1 is SGHNT, CDR2 YYREEE, per germline (reference sequence). V was clipped by 5 bases and J by 2 bases, with 12 bases between them. CDR3 DNA sequence: TGTGCCAGCAGGGCTATGCCGTCCACAGATACGCAGTATTTT. This gives the protein CASRAMPSTDTQYF.

This clone appeared a single time. As DNA, the CDR3 is TGTGCCAGCAGCTTGCCGGGGACTGGGGCCAACGTCCTGACTTTC. Translating gives CASSLPGTGANVLTF. The chain is built from TRBV5-4 and TRBJ2-6; tentative D call: TRBD2 (5 bases). This CDR3 spans 15 amino acids. V lost 1 base, J lost 2 bases, and 7 bases lay in between. CDR1 and CDR2 from the germline V gene are SGHNT and YYREEE (reference sequence).

The V and J genes are TRBV4-2 and TRBJ2-7; perhaps TRBD2 as D (6 bases). The germline gives CDR1 LGHNA, CDR2 YNFKEQ. The CDR3 runs 14 residues. Trimming stripped 4 bases from V and 5 bases from J, with 15 bases between. CDR3 loop: CASSPEEGRHEQYF. In DNA form, the CDR3 reads TGTGCCAGCAGCCCCGAGGAGGGTCGCCACGAGCAGTACTTC.

The chain joins TRBV10-3 to TRBJ2-7; 8 bases are shared with TRBD1. The germline gives CDR1 ENHRY, CDR2 SYGVKD. J lost 8 bases, V lost 11 bases, and 11 bases had no gene match. The CDR3 is 12 amino acids. CDR3 nucleotides: TGTGCCGTCGGGACAGGACCGGCGAAGCAGTACTTC. Translated: CAVGTGPAKQYF.

The rearrangement uses TRBV11-3 and TRBJ2-5; possible D gene TRBD2, 6 bases. Trimming shortened V by 5 bases and J by 5 bases, and 15 bases separated the two germline ends. This CDR3 contains 14 residues. The germline gives CDR1 SGHNT, CDR2 YENEEA. The CDR3 here is CASSRSGRSETQYF. Here the CDR3 DNA reads TGTGCCAGCAGCCGCAGTGGGAGGAGTGAGACCCAGTACTTC.

Details on this clone: One end of the junction does not line up with germline, which may come from a read error. The rearrangement joins TRBV11-2 to TRBJ1-4; D is uncertain. The CDR3 length is 12 residues. Germline CDR1 reads SGHAT; CDR2 reads FQNNGV. The CDR3 nucleotides read TGTGCCAGCAGCTTAGCCCGGGGAAAAACTGTTTTT. Protein: CASSLARGKTVF. Supplemented by reference TRBV11-2 and TRBJ1-4, the full variable domain reads EAGVAQSPRYKIIEKRQSVAFWCNPISGHATLYWYQQILGQGPKLLIQFQNNGVVDDSQLPKDRFSAERLKGVDSTLKIQPAKLEDSAVYLCASSLARGKTVFGSGTQLSVL.

This chain connects TRBV6-1 to TRBJ2-1; 8 positions agree with TRBD2. The trim removed 6 bases at V and 7 bases at J, leaving 11 bases unmatched. This CDR3 contains 15 residues. Germline-derived CDR1 and CDR2 are MNHNS and SASEGT. CDR3 amino acids: CASRPRAGAGNEQFF. CDR3 coding DNA: TGTGCCAGCAGGCCTCGAGCGGGGGCTGGGAATGAGCAGTTCTTC.

This chain connects TRBV4-2 to TRBJ2-1, with 11 bases lining up with TRBD2. Looked up from germline, CDR1 is LGHNA and CDR2 is YNFKEQ. CDR3 length: 15 amino acids. Germline trimming cut 6 bases from V and 3 bases from J; bases unmatched to any gene: 4. The CDR3 protein is CASRAGTSGYNEQFF. CDR3 DNA: TGTGCCAGCAGAGCCGGGACTAGCGGCTACAATGAGCAGTTCTTC.

The chain has TRBV5-1 and TRBJ1-4; TRBD1 agrees at 10 bases. Germline CDR1 SGHRS, CDR2 YFSETQ. With 2 bases clipped from V and 8 bases from J, the junction kept 3 bases outside the gene matches. The CDR3 totals 14 residues. CDR3 nucleotide sequence: TGCGCCAGCAGCTTCGGGACAGGGGTCGAAAAACTGTTTTTT. Its protein is CASSFGTGVEKLFF. Full variable domain (remainder filled in from reference TRBV5-1 and TRBJ1-4): KAGVTQTPRYLIKTRGQQVTLSCSPISGHRSVSWYQQTPGQGLQFLFEYFSETQRNKGNFPGRFSGRQFSNSRSEMNVSTLELGDSALYLCASSFGTGVEKLFFGSGTQLSVL.

This clone was seen a single time. This chain uses TRBV4-2 with TRBJ1-2; D call uncertain. Trimming cost V 3 bases and J 4 bases, with 15 bases left between them. Germline V gives CDR1 LGHNA, CDR2 YNFKEQ. This CDR3 spans 15 amino acids. The chain's CDR3 is CASSQTETPFYGYTF. The CDR3 region has the DNA TGTGCCAGCAGCCAGACTGAGACACCTTTCTATGGCTACACCTTC.

This chain uses TRBV18 with TRBJ1-4, with a tentative D call TRBD1 (5 bases). V lost 5 bases and J 6 bases, leaving 13 bases between the germline ends. The germline CDR1 and CDR2 sequences are KGHSH and LQKENI. This CDR3 is built from 14 residues. CDR3 DNA sequence: TGTGCCAGCTCAACGCGACAAGGGGATGAAAAACTGTTTTTT. Translation: CASSTRQGDEKLFF.

This rearrangement joins TRBV5-1 to TRBJ1-3; D call uncertain. Looked up from germline, CDR1 is SGHRS and CDR2 is YFSETQ. The CDR3 has 15 residues. V was shortened by 5 bases and J by 0 bases, with 12 bases between the two germline ends. The CDR3 DNA sequence: TGCGCCAGCAGTTATGGACGGAGCTCTGGAAACACCATATATTTT. Translating it yields CASSYGRSSGNTIYF.

Concerning this clone: At one end, the junction sequence differs from germline, possibly due to a read error. The chain joins TRBV7-7 to TRBJ2-2, with TRBD1 identical over 8 bases. The CDR3 has 15 amino acids. Germline CDR1 and CDR2: SSHAT and FNYEAQ (reference sequence). The CDR3 here is CASSPGQGHTGELFF. CDR3 DNA sequence: TGTGCTAGCAGCCCCGGACAGGGCCACACCGGGGAGCTGTTTTTT.

This chain uses TRBV28 with TRBJ2-7, with TRBD2 as a possible D gene (6 bases). CDR1 is MDHEN and CDR2 is SYDVKM in the germline V gene. V dropped 3 bases and J dropped 4 bases, with 10 bases sitting between them. This CDR3 is 13 amino acids long. This CDR3 reads CASSLGTQYEQYF. DNA of the CDR3: TGTGCCAGCAGTTTGGGGACTCAGTACGAGCAGTACTTC. The full variable domain, completed using reference TRBV28 and TRBJ2-7, is DVKVTQSSRYLVKRTGEKVFLECVQDMDHENMFWYRQDPGLGLRLIYFSYDVKMKEKGDIPEGYSVSREKKERFSLILESASTNQTSMYLCASSLGTQYEQYFGPGTRLTVT.

This chain connects TRBV7-8 to TRBJ2-2; TRBD1 aligns across 8 bases. After removal of 5 bases from V and 3 bases from J, the junction contained 2 bases not matched to a gene. The CDR3 contains 14 residues. Germline-derived CDR1 and CDR2 are SGHVS and FQNEAQ. This CDR3 is CASSPGQDTGELFF. The CDR3 DNA follows: TGTGCCAGCAGCCCGGGACAGGACACCGGGGAGCTGTTTTTT.

The chain has TRBV27 and TRBJ1-2, with a possible D match to TRBD1 (5 bases). CDR3 size: 15 residues. Looked up from germline, CDR1 is MNHEY and CDR2 is SMNVEV (reference sequence). V shed 5 bases and J shed 4 bases, with 17 bases lying between them. The CDR3 is CASSITWGGGYGYTF. In nucleotides, the CDR3 is TGTGCCAGCAGTATTACCTGGGGTGGGGGCTATGGCTACACCTTC.